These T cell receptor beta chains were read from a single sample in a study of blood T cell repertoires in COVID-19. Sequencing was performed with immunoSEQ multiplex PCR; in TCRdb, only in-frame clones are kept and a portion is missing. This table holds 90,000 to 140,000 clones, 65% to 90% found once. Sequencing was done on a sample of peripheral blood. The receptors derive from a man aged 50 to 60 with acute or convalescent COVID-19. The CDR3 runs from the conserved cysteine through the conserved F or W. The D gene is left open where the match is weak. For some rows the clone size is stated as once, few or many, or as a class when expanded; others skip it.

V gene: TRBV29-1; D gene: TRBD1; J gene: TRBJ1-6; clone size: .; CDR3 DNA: TGCAGCGGTGAAGTCCCGGGACAGGGGTGGCATTCACCCCTCCACTTT; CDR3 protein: CSGEVPGQGWHSPLHF
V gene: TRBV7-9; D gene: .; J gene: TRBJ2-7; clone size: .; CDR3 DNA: TGTGCCAGCAGCTTAGAGGGGCTGTGGGACTACGAGCAGTACTTC; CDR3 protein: CASSLEGLWDYEQYF
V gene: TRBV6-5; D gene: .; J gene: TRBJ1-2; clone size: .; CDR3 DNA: TGTGCCAGCAGGGAGGGGACTAACTATGGCTACACCTTC; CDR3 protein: CASREGTNYGYTF
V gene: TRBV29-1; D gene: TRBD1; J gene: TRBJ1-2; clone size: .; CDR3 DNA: TGCAGCGCCGAGGGACAGGGGGCTTATGGCTACACCTTC; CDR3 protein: CSAEGQGAYGYTF
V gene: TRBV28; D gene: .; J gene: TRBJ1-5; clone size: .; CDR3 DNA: TGTGCCAGCAGTTTGGTACAGGGAAAAGATCAGCCCCAGCATTTT; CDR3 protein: CASSLVQGKDQPQHF
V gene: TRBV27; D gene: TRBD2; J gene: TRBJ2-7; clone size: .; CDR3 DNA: TGTGCCAGCAGTCCGGAACCTAGCGGGAGGGTTTCCTACGAGCAGTACTTC; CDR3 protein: CASSPEPSGRVSYEQYF
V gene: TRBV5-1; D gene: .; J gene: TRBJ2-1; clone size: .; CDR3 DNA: TGCGCCAGCAGCTCAGACGGGAGAGGCCACAATGAGCAGTTCTTC; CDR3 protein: CASSSDGRGHNEQFF
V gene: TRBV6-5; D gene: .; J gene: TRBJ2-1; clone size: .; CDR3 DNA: TGTGCTTCCGGGCAGGGGTACAATGAGCAGTTCTTC; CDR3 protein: CASGQGYNEQFF
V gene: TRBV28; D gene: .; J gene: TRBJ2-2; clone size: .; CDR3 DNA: TGTGCCAGCAGTTTGGAACACAGGGTTGAGGGCGGGGAGCTGTTTTTT; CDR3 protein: CASSLEHRVEGGELFF
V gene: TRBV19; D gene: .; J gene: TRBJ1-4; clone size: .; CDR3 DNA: TGTGCCAGTAGTAGGGCCTCAACTAATGAAAAACTGTTTTTT; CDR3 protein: CASSRASTNEKLFF
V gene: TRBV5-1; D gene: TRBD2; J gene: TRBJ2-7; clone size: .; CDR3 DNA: TGCGCCAGCAGTTCGACAGCGGGAGCCCTCTACGAGCAGTACTTC; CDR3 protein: CASSSTAGALYEQYF
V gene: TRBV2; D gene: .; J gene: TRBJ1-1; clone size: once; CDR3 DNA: TGTGCCAGCAGTGATAGGGGGACGAACACTGAAGCTTTCTTT; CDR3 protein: CASSDRGTNTEAFF
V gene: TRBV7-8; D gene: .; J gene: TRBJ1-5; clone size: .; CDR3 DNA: TGTGCCAGCAGCTTCGACAGCGGCAATCAGCCCCAGCATTTT; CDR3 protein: CASSFDSGNQPQHF
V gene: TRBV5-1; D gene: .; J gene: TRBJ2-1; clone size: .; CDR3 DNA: TGCGCCAGCAGCACTATAGCGGAATCCTACAATGAGCAGTTCTTC; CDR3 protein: CASSTIAESYNEQFF
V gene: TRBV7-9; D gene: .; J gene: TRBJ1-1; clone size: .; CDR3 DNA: TGTGCCAGCAGACGTCACGGGGGGAACACTGAAGCTTTCTTT; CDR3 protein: CASRRHGGNTEAFF
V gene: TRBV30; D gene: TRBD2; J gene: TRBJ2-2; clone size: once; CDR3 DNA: TGTGCCTGGAGTGCAGCTACCTCCCAACTAGCGGGATTCGGGGAGCTGTTTTTT; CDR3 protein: CAWSAATSQLAGFGELFF
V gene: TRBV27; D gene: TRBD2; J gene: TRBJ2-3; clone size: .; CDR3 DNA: TGTGCCAGCAGCTCCCTACTAGCGGGAGTGGATACGCAGTATTTT; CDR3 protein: CASSSLLAGVDTQYF
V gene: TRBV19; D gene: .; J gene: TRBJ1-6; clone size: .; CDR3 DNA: TGTGCCAGTAGTATCAACCTGGGGCAGGACGTCCACTTT; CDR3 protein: CASSINLGQDVHF
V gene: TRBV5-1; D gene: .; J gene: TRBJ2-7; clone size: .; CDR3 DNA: TGCGCCAGCAGCTCTGAGACAGGCAGGGCCTCCTACGAGCAGTACTTC; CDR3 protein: CASSSETGRASYEQYF
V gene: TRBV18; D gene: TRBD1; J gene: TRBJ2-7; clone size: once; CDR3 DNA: TGTGCCAGCTCACCACAGGGACAGGGCTACGAGCAGTACTTC; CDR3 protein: CASSPQGQGYEQYF
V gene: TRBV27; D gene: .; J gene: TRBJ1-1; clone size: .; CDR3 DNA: TGTGCCAGCAGTGGACCCGGGGTCAAGAACACTGAAGCTTTCTTT; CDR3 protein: CASSGPGVKNTEAFF
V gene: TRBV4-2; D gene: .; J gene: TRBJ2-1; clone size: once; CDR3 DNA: TGTGCCAGCAGCCAAGACTACGCCACCTCCTACAATGAGCAGTTCTTC; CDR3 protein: CASSQDYATSYNEQFF
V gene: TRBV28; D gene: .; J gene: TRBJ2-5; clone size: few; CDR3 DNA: TGTGCCAGCAGTTTAGGGGGGTGGGGTGAGACCCAGTACTTC; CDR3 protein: CASSLGGWGETQYF
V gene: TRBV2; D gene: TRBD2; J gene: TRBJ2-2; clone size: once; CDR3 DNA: TGTGCCAGCAACGGACTAGGCGTGTACACCGGGGAGCTGTTTTTT; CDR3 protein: CASNGLGVYTGELFF
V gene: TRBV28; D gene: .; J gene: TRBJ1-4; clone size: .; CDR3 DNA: TGTGCCAGCAGTCAGGGAGGGGCGCAGGTGGCAGTTGAAAAACTGTTTTTT; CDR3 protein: CASSQGGAQVAVEKLFF
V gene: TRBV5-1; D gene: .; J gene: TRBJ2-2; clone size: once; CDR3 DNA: TGCGCCAGCAGCTTGAGACTCCCGAACACCGGGGAGCTGTTTTTT; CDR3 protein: CASSLRLPNTGELFF
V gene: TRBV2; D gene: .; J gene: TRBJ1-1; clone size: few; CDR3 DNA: TGTGCCAGCAGTGAAGCGCAGTGGAACACTGAAGCTTTCTTT; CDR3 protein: CASSEAQWNTEAFF
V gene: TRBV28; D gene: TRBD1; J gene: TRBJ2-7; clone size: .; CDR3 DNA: TGTGCCAGCAGTTTTACAGGGGAGAGGGGAGAGCAGTACTTC; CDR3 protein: CASSFTGERGEQYF
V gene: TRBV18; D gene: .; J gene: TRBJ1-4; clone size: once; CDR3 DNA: TGTGCCAGCACCGGACAGCCTAATGAAAAACTGTTTTTT; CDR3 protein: CASTGQPNEKLFF
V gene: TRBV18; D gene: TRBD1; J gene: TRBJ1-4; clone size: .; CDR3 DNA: TGTGCCAGCTCACCACCAAAAGGACAGGGTCAAAATGAAAAACTGTTTTTT; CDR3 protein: CASSPPKGQGQNEKLFF
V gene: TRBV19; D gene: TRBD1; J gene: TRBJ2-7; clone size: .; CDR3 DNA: TGTGCCAGTAGCAAAGCCGGGACAGGGACCTGGGAGCAGTACTTC; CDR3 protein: CASSKAGTGTWEQYF
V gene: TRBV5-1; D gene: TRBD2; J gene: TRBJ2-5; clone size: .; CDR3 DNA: TGCGCCAGCAGCTTGGCGTGGCTAGCGGAGGCCTACCAAGAGACCCAGTACTTC; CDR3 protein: CASSLAWLAEAYQETQYF
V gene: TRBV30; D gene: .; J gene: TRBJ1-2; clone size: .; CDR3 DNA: TGTGCCTGGAGTTGGCCGTCAGTCACGGGTTTGGCTGGCTACACCTTC; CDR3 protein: CAWSWPSVTGLAGYTF
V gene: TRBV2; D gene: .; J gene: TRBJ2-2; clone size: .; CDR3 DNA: TGTGCCACCACGAAGAGCGGCACCGGGGAGCTGTTTTTT; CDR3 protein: CATTKSGTGELFF
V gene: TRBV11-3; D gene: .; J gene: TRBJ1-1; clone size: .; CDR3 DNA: TGTGCCAGCAGCTTAGGATCCGGCACTGAAGCTTTCTTT; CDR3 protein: CASSLGSGTEAFF
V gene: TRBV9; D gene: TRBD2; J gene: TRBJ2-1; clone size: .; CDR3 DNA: TGTGCCAGCAGCGGGACTAGCGGGGTTAGGGAGCAGTTCTTC; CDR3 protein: CASSGTSGVREQFF
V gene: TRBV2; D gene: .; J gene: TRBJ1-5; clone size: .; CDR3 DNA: TGTGCCAGCAGTACTAGGGCCATAGGTCAGCCCCAGCATTTT; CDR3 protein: CASSTRAIGQPQHF